The T cell receptor (beta chain) described here comes from a study of monozygotic twins with inflammatory bowel disease. The CDR3 contains 19 residues. The germline V gene encodes CDR1 LGHNA and CDR2 YSLEER. TCRdb re-called the 5' RACE reads and shows each CDR3 protein once, DNA omitted. The sample data list roughly 160,000 distinct CDR3 sequences. The sequencing sample was made of blood. The chain couples TRBV4-3 to TRBJ2-1; TCRdb's D gene call, TRBD2, goes unchecked for lack of DNA. The sequence derives from a human donor with ulcerative colitis or Crohn's disease, or a healthy co-twin of an affected twin (not recorded which). CDR3 amino acids: CASSQQTSGRTINYNEQFF.